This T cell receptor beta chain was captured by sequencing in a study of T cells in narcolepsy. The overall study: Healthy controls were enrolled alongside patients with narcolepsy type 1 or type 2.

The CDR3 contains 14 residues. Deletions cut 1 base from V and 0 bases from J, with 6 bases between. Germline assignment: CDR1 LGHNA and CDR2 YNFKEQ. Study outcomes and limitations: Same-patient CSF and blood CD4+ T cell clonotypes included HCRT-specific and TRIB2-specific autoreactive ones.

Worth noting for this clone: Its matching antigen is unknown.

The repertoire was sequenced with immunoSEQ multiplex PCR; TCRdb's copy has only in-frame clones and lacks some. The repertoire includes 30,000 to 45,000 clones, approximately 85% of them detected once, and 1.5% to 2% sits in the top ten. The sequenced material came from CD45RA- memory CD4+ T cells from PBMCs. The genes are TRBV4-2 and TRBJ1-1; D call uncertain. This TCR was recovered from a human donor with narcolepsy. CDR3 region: CASSQGPLNTEAFF. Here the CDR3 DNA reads TGTGCCAGCAGCCAAGGGCCGCTGAACACTGAAGCTTTCTTT.